This T cell receptor (beta chain) was sequenced during a study of T-cell reconstitution after alpha-beta-depleted transplantation in children. Study outcomes and limitations: Newly produced T cells mostly provided counts and TCRbeta diversity after one year, as hyperexpanded clones declined. By about two months after transplant, alpha-beta T cells reportedly arose from several hundred graft clones that had expanded.

The V segment lost 6 bases and the J segment 8 bases; nucleotides outside the gene matches: 11. The CDR3 is 15 amino acids. Unique molecular identifiers tagged the TCRbeta library. TCRdb recomputed calls from the PCR reads with MiXCR, one row per CDR3 protein. The profile covers just over 950,000 distinct CDR3 sequences, with about 29% appearing a single time and over 25% taken by the ten largest. This clonotype was seen a few times. Its antigen is currently unknown. The clonotype originates from a boy under two years old who had a stem cell transplant for SCID, so the T cells may come from the graft donor. The rearrangement links TRBV12-3 or TRBV12-4 to TRBJ2-4; 9 nucleotides line up with TRBD1. Specimen: PBMCs, mostly from graft donor cells, collected 360 days after TCRalphabeta/CD19-depleted stem cell transplant. The CDR3 loop reads CASRTGTGNGYIQYF. The CDR3 coding sequence is TGTGCCAGCAGAACCGGGACAGGGAATGGGTACATTCAGTACTTC.